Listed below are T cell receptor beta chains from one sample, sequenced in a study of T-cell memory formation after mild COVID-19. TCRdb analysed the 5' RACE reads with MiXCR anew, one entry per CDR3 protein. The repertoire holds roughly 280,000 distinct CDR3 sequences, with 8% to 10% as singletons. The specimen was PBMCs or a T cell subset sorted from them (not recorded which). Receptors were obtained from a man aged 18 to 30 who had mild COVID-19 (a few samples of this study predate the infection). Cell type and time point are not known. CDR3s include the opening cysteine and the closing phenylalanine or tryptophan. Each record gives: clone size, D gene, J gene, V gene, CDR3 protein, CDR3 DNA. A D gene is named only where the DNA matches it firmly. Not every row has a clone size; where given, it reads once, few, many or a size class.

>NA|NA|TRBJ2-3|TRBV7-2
CASTEPGGSDTQYF
TGTGCCAGCACCGAACCCGGGGGTTCAGATACGCAGTATTTT
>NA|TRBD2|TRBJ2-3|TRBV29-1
CSVEAVDSGGRTDTQYF
TGCAGCGTTGAAGCTGTCGATAGCGGGGGACGTACAGATACGCAGTATTTT
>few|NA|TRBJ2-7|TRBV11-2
CASSRALGGADYEQYF
TGTGCCAGCAGCCGAGCGTTGGGGGGGGCCGACTACGAGCAGTACTTC
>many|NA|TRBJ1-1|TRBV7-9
CASSLGPRLNTEAFF
TGTGCCAGCAGCTTAGGCCCCAGGCTGAACACTGAAGCTTTCTTT
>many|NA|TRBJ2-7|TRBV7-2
CASSLVGGLFDEQYF
TGTGCCAGCAGCTTAGTTGGGGGGCTATTCGACGAGCAGTACTTC
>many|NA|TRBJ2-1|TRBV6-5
CASSYWGVEEQFF
TGTGCCAGCAGTTACTGGGGGGTGGAGGAGCAGTTCTTC
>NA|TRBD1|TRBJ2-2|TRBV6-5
CASSSTGTAHTGELFF
TGTGCCAGCAGTTCCACCGGGACAGCCCACACCGGGGAGCTGTTTTTT
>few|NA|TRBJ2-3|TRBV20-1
CSASSTKGGLRTDTQYF
TGCAGTGCTAGCTCAACTAAAGGGGGACTACGCACAGATACGCAGTATTTT
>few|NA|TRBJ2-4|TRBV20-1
CSASGGARNIQYF
TGCAGTGCTAGTGGGGGGGCGAGGAACATTCAGTACTTC
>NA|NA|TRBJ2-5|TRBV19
CASSIRSRPQETQYF
TGTGCCAGTAGTATCAGATCCAGGCCCCAAGAGACCCAGTACTTC
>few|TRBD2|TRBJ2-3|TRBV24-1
CATSDFSGLAVLDTDTQYF
TGTGCCACCAGTGATTTTTCGGGACTAGCGGTTCTCGACACAGATACGCAGTATTTT
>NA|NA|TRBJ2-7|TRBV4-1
CASSQDPETGSWDEQYF
TGCGCCAGCAGCCAAGATCCCGAGACCGGGTCGTGGGACGAGCAGTACTTC
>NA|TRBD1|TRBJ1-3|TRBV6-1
CASSPDRGFNTIYF
TGTGCCAGCAGTCCAGACAGGGGCTTTAACACCATATATTTT
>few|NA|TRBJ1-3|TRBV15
CATSRVEGTIYF
TGTGCCACCAGCAGAGTGGAGGGGACCATATATTTT
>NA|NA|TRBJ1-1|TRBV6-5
CASSYSGANTEAFF
TGTGCCAGCAGTTACTCGGGGGCGAACACTGAAGCTTTCTTT
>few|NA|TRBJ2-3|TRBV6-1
CASSGRGSAYTDTQYF
TGTGCCAGCAGTGGTAGGGGGTCGGCGTACACAGATACGCAGTATTTT
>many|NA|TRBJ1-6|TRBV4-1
CASSQEVTGDSPLHF
TGCGCCAGCAGCCAAGAGGTGACAGGAGATTCACCCCTCCACTTT
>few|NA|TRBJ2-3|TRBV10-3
CAISGTPASTDTQYF
TGTGCCATCAGTGGGACGCCAGCTAGCACAGATACGCAGTATTTT
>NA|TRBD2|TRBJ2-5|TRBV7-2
CASSFVAGTQETQYF
TGTGCCAGCAGCTTCGTAGCGGGGACCCAAGAGACCCAGTACTTC
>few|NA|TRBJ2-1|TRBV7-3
CASSLGTRAYNEQFF
TGTGCCAGCAGCTTAGGGACAAGGGCCTACAATGAGCAGTTCTTC
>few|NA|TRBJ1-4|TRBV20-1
CSANGPNNEKLFF
TGCAGTGCCAATGGGCCAAATAATGAAAAACTGTTTTTT
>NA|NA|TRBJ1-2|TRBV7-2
CASTLYAFGLNYGYTF
TGTGCCAGCACACTTTACGCGTTCGGGCTGAACTATGGCTACACCTTC
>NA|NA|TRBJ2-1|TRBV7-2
CASTMGLYNEQFF
TGTGCCAGCACCATGGGACTGTACAATGAGCAGTTCTTC
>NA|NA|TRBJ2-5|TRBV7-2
CASSFDYRETQYF
TGTGCCAGCAGCTTCGACTACCGAGAGACCCAGTACTTC
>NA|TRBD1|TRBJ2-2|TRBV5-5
CASSFQDRALTGELFF
TGTGCCAGCAGCTTTCAAGACAGGGCCCTAACCGGGGAGCTGTTTTTT
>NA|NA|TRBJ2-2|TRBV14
CASSQDSSWDTGELFF
TGTGCCAGCAGCCAAGATAGCAGTTGGGACACCGGGGAGCTGTTTTTT
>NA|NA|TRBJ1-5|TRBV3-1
CASSQSHGGMGQPQHF
TGTGCCAGCAGCCAGAGCCACGGGGGAATGGGTCAGCCCCAGCATTTT
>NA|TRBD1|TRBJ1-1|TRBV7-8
CASSLSGQEAFF
TGTGCCAGCAGCTTGTCGGGACAGGAAGCTTTCTTT
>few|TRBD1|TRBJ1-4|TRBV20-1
CSAPDRATNEKLFF
TGCAGTGCACCCGACAGGGCGACTAATGAAAAACTGTTTTTT
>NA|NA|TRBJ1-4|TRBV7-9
CASRPSTGRTNEKLFF
TGTGCCAGCAGACCATCCACAGGGAGAACTAATGAAAAACTGTTTTTT
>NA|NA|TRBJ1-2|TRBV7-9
CASRGAGNTYGYTF
TGTGCCAGCAGGGGGGCAGGTAACACTTATGGCTACACCTTC
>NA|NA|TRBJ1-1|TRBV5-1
CASSPIGQGTEAFF
TGCGCCAGCAGCCCGATTGGGCAGGGGACTGAAGCTTTCTTT
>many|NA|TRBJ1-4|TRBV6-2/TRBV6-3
CASAPGEPQEKLFF
TGTGCCTCGGCCCCCGGGGAGCCCCAGGAAAAACTGTTTTTT
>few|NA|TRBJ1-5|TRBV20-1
CSAKGSTFNQPQHF
TGCAGTGCAAAGGGGTCAACATTCAATCAGCCCCAGCATTTT
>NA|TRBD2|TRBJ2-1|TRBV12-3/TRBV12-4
CASTLRLAGGNEQFF
TGTGCCAGCACCTTGCGGCTAGCGGGGGGGAATGAGCAGTTCTTC
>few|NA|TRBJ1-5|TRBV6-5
CASSYSGKGQPQHF
TGTGCCAGCAGTTACTCGGGTAAAGGCCAGCCCCAGCATTTT
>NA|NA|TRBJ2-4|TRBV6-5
CASSHSGVENIQYF
TGTGCCAGCAGCCACTCGGGGGTGGAAAACATTCAGTACTTC
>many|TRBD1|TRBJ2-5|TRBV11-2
CASRRTGGETQYF
TGTGCCAGCAGACGAACAGGGGGAGAGACCCAGTACTTC
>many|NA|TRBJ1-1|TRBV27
CASRGTDDTEAFF
TGTGCCAGTAGAGGGACTGACGACACTGAAGCTTTCTTT
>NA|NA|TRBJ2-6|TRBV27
CASSLEGFGSNVLTF
TGTGCCAGCAGTTTAGAAGGCTTTGGGTCCAACGTCCTGACTTTC